The entry below gives a single T cell receptor beta chain sequence along with its context. These data belong to a study of blood T cell repertoires in COVID-19. Whole-study context: The cDNA or gDNA used as material had been derived from T cells, B-cell-depleted T cells, or PBMCs.

The germline gives CDR1 MGHRA, CDR2 YSYEKL. Trimming took 0 bases from V and 4 from J, leaving 14 bases between them. The length of the CDR3 is 16 residues. Produced via immunoSEQ multiplex PCR; TCRdb's table is partial and in-frame only. The sample shows 200,000 to 300,000 clones, more than 75% of them seen only once. This sequence joins TRBV4-1 and TRBJ2-3; possible D gene TRBD2, 6 bases. The clonotype originates from a woman aged 80 or older with COVID-19, enrolled during active disease. The material sequenced was peripheral blood. CDR3 coding DNA: TGCGCCAGCAGCCAAGACTCGGGAGTACGAGCAGATACGCAGTATTTT. It yields the protein CASSQDSGVRADTQYF.